The 11 T cell receptor beta chains in this list originate from one sample, sequenced in a study of shared clonotypes between healthy human individuals. Profiled with immunoSEQ multiplex PCR; TCRdb holds only in-frame clones, not every one. Of about 2.4 million clones listed, roughly 93% are singletons. What was sequenced was naive CD4+ T cells from PBMCs. Specified subset: CD45RA+ positively selected. These TCRs come from a man aged 18 to 35 in good health. Some clones in this sample may be carry-over from other donors' samples.

The chain uses TRBV7-2 and TRBJ2-1; D gene unclear. Germline V gives CDR1 SGHTA, CDR2 FQGNSA. V was pared by 3 bases and J by 8 bases, with 8 bases between. This CDR3 comprises 12 residues. The CDR3: CASSLALYEQFF. CDR3 nucleotides: TGTGCCAGCAGCTTGGCTTTGTATGAGCAGTTCTTC.

V gene TRBV2 combines with J gene TRBJ2-5; TRBD1 might be the D (5 bases). Per the germline V gene, CDR1 is SNHLY and CDR2 is FYNNEI. With 3 bases removed from V and 0 bases from J, the gap between germline ends came to 8 bases. The CDR3 is 14 residues long. Written as DNA, the CDR3 is TGTGCCAGCAGTGACCTGACAGACCAAGAGACCCAGTACTTC. Translated, it gives CASSDLTDQETQYF.

The chain has TRBV5-8 and TRBJ2-1; TRBD1 or TRBD2 may be the D gene (5 bases each). Trimming removed 4 bases from V and 3 bases from J, with 14 bases in between. From germline, CDR1 is SGHTS and CDR2 YDEGEE. The CDR3 covers 15 residues. CDR3 nucleotides: TGTGCCAGCAGCCCCCGGGACCCGGACTACAATGAGCAGTTCTTC. This codes for CASSPRDPDYNEQFF.

The genes are TRBV6-1 and TRBJ2-2, with 9 bases lining up with TRBD1. The CDR3 length is 16 residues. After removal of 4 bases from V and 0 bases from J, the junction contained 3 bases not matched to a gene. The germline V gene encodes CDR1 MNHNS and CDR2 SASEGT. The DNA for the CDR3 is TGTGCCAGCAGTGTGGGGACAGGGTCGAACACCGGGGAGCTGTTTTTT. The encoded protein is CASSVGTGSNTGELFF.

The sample holds a few counts of this clone. The rearrangement links TRBV11-2 to TRBJ1-3, with 7 positions matching TRBD1. The J segment lost 9 bases and the V segment lost 5 bases, leaving 7 bases of the junction unmatched. This CDR3 has 13 residues. The germline V gene encodes CDR1 SGHAT and CDR2 FQNNGV. The CDR3 loop is CASSTDRVRTIYF. The DNA of the CDR3 is TGTGCCAGCAGCACCGACAGGGTTCGCACCATATATTTT.

V is TRBV6-5 and J is TRBJ2-1, with 8 bases that match TRBD2. CDR3 length: 16 residues. CDR1 and CDR2 from the germline V gene are MNHEY and SVGAGI. Trimming took 0 bases from V and 4 from J; bases not matched to a gene: 5. The CDR3 bases are TGTGCCAGCAGTTACTCCAGCGGGAGAGTATACAATGAGCAGTTCTTC. Its translation is CASSYSSGRVYNEQFF.

The chain links TRBV7-8 to TRBJ1-2; D not certain. Per the germline V gene, CDR1 is SGHVS and CDR2 is FQNEAQ. With 3 bases removed from V and 1 base from J, the gap between germline ends came to 12 bases. CDR3 length: 15 residues. The CDR3 reads CASSFIAWGNYGYTF. The CDR3 DNA reads TGTGCCAGCAGCTTTATCGCCTGGGGTAACTATGGCTACACCTTC.

The CDR3 bases are TGCGCCAGCAGCCCGTCTCCGGGACAGGGCATTCAGTACTTC. As protein: CASSPSPGQGIQYF. V and J are TRBV5-1 and TRBJ2-4; 9 bases line up with TRBD1. Germline V lookup: CDR1 SGHRS, CDR2 YFSETQ. The J segment lost 9 bases and the V segment lost 4 bases, leaving 8 bases of the junction unmatched. The CDR3 is made up of 14 amino acids.

The rearrangement joins TRBV27 to TRBJ2-3; the match to TRBD2 covers 12 bases. Germline lookup yields CDR1 MNHEY and CDR2 SMNVEV (reference sequence). V lost 6 bases, J lost 4 bases, and 5 bases stayed unmatched. The CDR3 sequence is 15 residues long. The CDR3 loop reads CASRTRTSGADTQYF. In DNA form, the CDR3 reads TGTGCCAGCAGGACACGGACTAGCGGGGCAGATACGCAGTATTTT.

Points on this clone: The same CDR3 also results from other DNA sequences found in this sample. The chain carries TRBV7-3 and TRBJ1-2; D is uncertain. Germline V gives CDR1 SGHTA, CDR2 FQGTGA. The CDR3 is 12 residues long. Trimming removed 4 bases at V and 5 bases at J, with 8 bases between. CDR3 DNA sequence: TGTGCCAGCAGCTCTACGGGATATGGCTACACCTTC. It codes for CASSSTGYGYTF.

This chain connects TRBV28 to TRBJ2-3, with 7 bases that match TRBD1. The CDR3 totals 14 residues. The ends lost 5 bases at V and 4 bases at J; junction bases unmatched: 6. Germline loops: CDR1 MDHEN, CDR2 SYDVKM. The CDR3 DNA is TGTGCCAGCAGTCCAGGGGGTGGGGCAGATACGCAGTATTTT. It yields the protein CASSPGGGADTQYF.